This entry features one TCR beta chain sequence. The record originates from a study of blood T cell repertoires in COVID-19. Only in-frame clones appear in the TCRdb table, and some are missing; sequencing was by immunoSEQ multiplex PCR. Counted here are 300,000 or so clones, 90% occurring once; the ten biggest clones make up around 3.5%. Germline lookup yields CDR1 ENHRY and CDR2 SYGVKD. The CDR3 extends over 14 amino acids. V trimming: 4 bases; J trimming: 11 bases; junction bases outside the gene matches: 7. The receptor was isolated from a woman aged 40 to 50 with acute or convalescent COVID-19. The genes are TRBV10-3 and TRBJ1-6; TRBD1 matches 8 bases. Sequencing was carried out using peripheral blood. The CDR3 bases are TGTGCCATCAGTGTGCAGGGGGCGATGGCACCCCTCCACTTT. Translated: CAISVQGAMAPLHF.